This T cell receptor (beta chain) came from a study of blood T cells in healthy people across ages. Per the germline V gene, CDR1 is SGHTA and CDR2 is FQGNSA. The CDR3 sequence is 15 residues long. Trimming pared 1 base from V and 5 bases from J, leaving 14 bases between. Combining a sample-barcoded 5' primer with a J-beta primer mix, a second PCR ran for about 7 to 11 cycles. TCRdb ran MiXCR on the 5' RACE reads and lists one entry per CDR3 protein. The sample lists 1.5 million or so distinct CDR3 sequences, approximately 43% occurring once. Overall study results and limits: Older individuals had lower TCR beta diversity per million T cells (the decline was roughly linear). Diversity figures based on one million T cells were deemed too low.

Healthy Caucasians from Russia aged roughly 6 to 95 served as donors. This clonotype was observed a few times. Its antigen is undetermined. The specimen sequenced was blood. V is TRBV7-2 and J is TRBJ1-1; no definite D call. The sequence derives from a woman younger than 35 in good health. The CDR3 loop is CASSLDRRGSTEAFF. Here the CDR3 DNA reads TGTGCCAGCAGCTTAGACCGTAGAGGGTCGACTGAAGCTTTCTTT. The variable domain in full, with the rest retrieved from reference TRBV7-2 and TRBJ1-1, is GAGVSQSPSNKVTEKGKDVELRCDPISGHTALYWYRQSLGQGLEFLIYFQGNSAPDKSGLPSDRFSAERTGGSVSTLTIQRTQQEDSAVYLCASSLDRRGSTEAFFGQGTRLTVV.